This entry features one TCR beta chain sequence. Its specificity is unknown. Naive CD8 cells, CD45RO-negative and positively selected for CCR7, excluded terminally differentiated effector memory CD45RA+ cells. The data were obtained in a study of shared clonotypes between healthy human individuals. Study details: Each donor had three CD4 naive, three CD4 memory, two CD8 naive and one CD8 memory plate. Study results and limitations: Estimated richness was generally greater in naive than memory subsets. Limitation of the genetic and exposure-history diversity represented came from the few donors. Across a handful of donors, naive CD4 shared around 5.3%, naive CD8 about 3.2%, memory CD4 more than 2%, memory CD8 roughly 0.37%.

The V end was cut by 0 bases, the J end by 4 bases, with 12 bases between. The CDR3 is 16 residues long. Germline CDR1 is MNHNY and CDR2 is SVGAGI (reference sequence). Only in-frame clones appear in the TCRdb table, and some are missing; sequencing was by immunoSEQ multiplex PCR. This table holds more than 2 million clones, about 95% found once. The chain recombines TRBV6-6 with TRBJ2-2; D not resolved. The sequence was obtained from a young man in good health. What was sequenced was naive CD8+ T cells sorted from blood. The CDR3: CASSYSSDGPTGELFF. In nucleotides, the CDR3 is TGTGCCAGCAGTTACTCCTCGGACGGGCCCACCGGGGAGCTGTTTTTT.